This T cell receptor (beta chain) appears in the sequencing data of a study of blood T cells in healthy people across ages. Study-level results: Older age coincided with a roughly linear decline in TCR beta diversity per million T cells. Leaving the PBMCs unsorted stopped any conclusive comparison of naive versus antigen-experienced cells.

A second 7 to 11 cycle PCR used barcoded and J-beta primers. Via MiXCR, TCRdb re-called the 5' RACE reads, giving one row per CDR3 protein. The profile covers about 1.4 million distinct CDR3 sequences, with almost 60% appearing a single time and approximately 7% taken by the ten largest. Isolation recovered at least 6.5 million PBMCs from every sample. Samples each had at least 6 micrograms of total RNA extracted. In the case of this clonotype: Its target is unknown.

The V gene end was trimmed by 0 bases and the J gene end by 0 bases; junction bases not matched to a gene: 8. CDR1 and CDR2 from the germline V gene are DFQATT and SNEGSKA (reference sequence). CDR3 size: 18 residues. This receptor was identified in a young man in good health. Sequencing was done on a sample of blood. The chain couples TRBV20-1 to TRBJ2-1; TRBD2 matches at 10 bases. CDR3 sequence reads: CSARDLMASGSSYNEQFF. For the CDR3, the DNA is TGCAGTGCTAGAGATCTCATGGCTAGCGGGAGCTCCTACAATGAGCAGTTCTTC.